This entry is about one T cell receptor (beta chain). The antigen it binds to is not known. No per-base quality is available; no much larger clone lies one base away. The germline V gene yields MNHEY for CDR1 and SVGAGI for CDR2. Spanning cysteine to phenylalanine, the CDR3 consists of 13 amino acids. The DNA shown is the 39-base CDR3, in frame from base 1. Deletion took 7 bases off V and 10 bases off J, with a span of 14 bases between the germline ends. TCRbeta CDR3 regions were amplified from genomic DNA by means of the immunoSEQ Assay, a bias-controlled multiplex PCR. For the original study's pipeline: The number of nucleated cells in each sample was estimated by amplification of reference gene primers within the assay. To quantify the absolute abundance of each unique TCRbeta CDR3 rearrangement, sequence reads were collapsed and filtered. Productive Simpson clonality was computed per sample as the square root of Simpson's diversity index over productive rearrangements. Imported from immuneACCESS, the table was reduced by TCRdb to in-frame sequences with V and J called. These copies leave out some clones; in studies compared against another copy, an unresolved V gene accounts for under half, and the cause of the remainder is not known. That table gives V, J and clone size, and the DNA gave D and trimming. This sample lists 300,000 to 350,000 clones; over 80% were detected once. In total, the top ten clones hold about 4.7% of the sample.

This specimen comes from a study of blood T cell repertoires in COVID-19 (dated by TCRdb to 2018 to 2021). Describing the broader study: Collaborator samples came from the United States, Italy and Spain and covered acute and convalescent phases of COVID-19. Sample metadata almost always included a de-identified subject ID, COVID-19 status, age in years and sex. Samples were obtained from the ongoing ImmuneRACE study (first 160 participants) and from 1,254 subjects provided by 6 global collaborators. Deeply sampled blood TCRbeta repertoires from subjects exposed to, actively infected with, or recovered from COVID-19 were included in the dataset. The material from the prospective study consisted of cDNA or gDNA derived from T cells, B-cell-depleted T cells, or PBMCs. Where available, HLA class I and class II types were taken from metadata supplied by the sample provider and were not determined by assay-based typing. The repertoires were released in a freely available public database meant as a resource for research on the immune response to SARS-CoV-2.

Findings and caveats that apply to the study as a whole: How much clinical and demographic metadata was included differed by source and by participant, and the metadata was provided uncurated.

In the prospective study, participants were roughly 18 to 95 years old, resided in around 25 geographic areas of the United States, and were enrolled through a virtual design. Cohort assignment in the prospective study relied on participant-reported clinical history from a screening survey and a study questionnaire. ImmuneRACE Cohort 3 recovered participants were defined by two consecutive negative NP/OP PCR tests, healthcare professional clearance, or symptom resolution. Mobile phlebotomists in the prospective study collected whole blood, serum and a nasopharyngeal or oropharyngeal swab from every participant. Participants in the prospective study had the option to provide additional blood draws and questionnaires over a roughly 2-month period. Prospective study blood samples were shipped either frozen or at room temperature before DNA extraction.

The source of this sequence is a man aged 25 to 40 who had recovered from COVID-19. The rearranged chain carries TRBV6-5 and TRBJ1-6; D gene: possibly TRBD1, on 5 matching bases. The specimen sequenced was PBMCs or T cells enriched from blood (not recorded which). The CDR3 here reads CASNPGFNSPLHF. The DNA sequence follows: TGTGCCAGCAATCCAGGGTTTAACTCACCCCTCCACTTT.